This T cell receptor (beta chain) was observed in a study of blood T cell repertoires in COVID-19. Measured with immunoSEQ multiplex PCR; TCRdb has only the in-frame clones, and not every one. Here the sample spans about 160,000 clones, around four fifths being singletons. The sequenced sample was peripheral blood. The receptor comes from a woman aged 80 or older with acute or convalescent COVID-19.

The CDR3 DNA reads TGTGCCAGTAGTTGGGGACAGGGGACCGGGGAGCTGTTTTTT. It translates to CASSWGQGTGELFF. V usage is TRBV19 and J usage is TRBJ2-2; 10 bases are a match to TRBD1. The CDR3 totals 14 residues. Germline trimming cut 5 bases from V and 5 bases from J; bases unmatched to any gene: 2. The germline gives CDR1 LNHDA, CDR2 SQIVND (reference sequence). Filled out from reference TRBV19 and TRBJ2-2, the complete variable domain reads DGGITQSPKYLFRKEGQNVTLSCEQNLNHDAMYWYRQDPGQGLRLIYYSQIVNDFQKGDIAEGYSVSREKKESFPLTVTSAQKNPTAFYLCASSWGQGTGELFFGEGSRLTVL.